This T cell receptor beta chain was found in a study of blood T cell repertoires in COVID-19. Sequenced by immunoSEQ multiplex PCR; TCRdb stores in-frame clones only, minus some. The repertoire has some 300,000 clones, nearly 90% of them found once; the top ten carry more than 9%. Germline V gene sequence: CDR1 SGHTA, CDR2 FQGNSA. This CDR3 is built from 16 residues. Trimming left V 5 bases short and J 0 bases short, with 14 bases between. The clonotype comes from a woman aged 25 to 45 who had recovered from COVID-19. The sequenced sample consisted of PBMCs or T cells enriched from blood (not recorded which). The rearrangement joins TRBV7-2 to TRBJ1-5, with D tentatively TRBD1 (5 bases). CDR3 residues: CASSVQGLHSNQPQHF. As DNA, the CDR3 is TGTGCCAGCAGCGTTCAGGGACTACATAGCAATCAGCCCCAGCATTTT.